Listed below are T cell receptor beta chains from one sample, sequenced in a study of CD8+ T cells in alopecia areata. The assay was immunoSEQ multiplex PCR, and TCRdb's table has in-frame clones only and misses some. Here the sample spans under 25,000 clones, 65% to 75% being singletons. The sequencing here drew on skin, taken at week 0. The receptor source for this set is a human donor with alopecia areata. The CDR3 runs from the conserved cysteine through the conserved F or W. The order of the fields is J gene, clone size, V gene, D gene, CDR3 DNA, CDR3 protein. A D gene is named only where the DNA matches it firmly. Not all rows give a size; the values are once, few, many and, for expanded clones, a class.

J: TRBJ2-4
size: few
V: TRBV6-5
D: TRBD1
DNA: TGTGCCAGCAGTTACTCGACAGGGTATGCCAAAAACATTCAGTACTTC
CDR3: CASSYSTGYAKNIQYF

J: TRBJ1-1
size: .
V: TRBV19
D: .
DNA: TGTGCCAGTGGGGAAAGGAACACTGAAGCTTTCTTT
CDR3: CASGERNTEAFF

J: TRBJ2-7
size: .
V: TRBV4-1
D: .
DNA: TGCGCCAGCAGCCAATCGGGCTCCTACGAGCAGTACTTC
CDR3: CASSQSGSYEQYF

J: TRBJ1-2
size: few
V: TRBV27
D: TRBD1
DNA: TGTGCCAGCAGTTTTTTGGGACAGGGGGAGGATGGCTACACCTTC
CDR3: CASSFLGQGEDGYTF

J: TRBJ2-5
size: .
V: TRBV5-5
D: TRBD1
DNA: TGTGCCAGCAGCTTGTACGGGACAGGGATTGAGACCCAGTACTTC
CDR3: CASSLYGTGIETQYF

J: TRBJ2-7
size: .
V: TRBV7-2
D: TRBD2
DNA: TGTGCCAGCAGCTTAGATGGCGGGGGTATCTACGAGCAGTACTTC
CDR3: CASSLDGGGIYEQYF

J: TRBJ1-3
size: .
V: TRBV6-5
D: .
DNA: TGTGCCAGCAGTTACTCGAGTGGAACTGGAAACACCATATATTTT
CDR3: CASSYSSGTGNTIYF

J: TRBJ2-1
size: few
V: TRBV5-1
D: TRBD2
DNA: TGCGCCAGCAGCTTGGGGTCTAGCGGGGGGGCTGGATCGTACAATGAGCAGTTCTTC
CDR3: CASSLGSSGGAGSYNEQFF

J: TRBJ1-6
size: .
V: TRBV7-8
D: TRBD1
DNA: TGTGCCAGCAGCTCGTACAGGGGGGAATCCTATAATTCACCCCTCCACTTT
CDR3: CASSSYRGESYNSPLHF

J: TRBJ2-3
size: .
V: TRBV6-6
D: .
DNA: TGTGCCAGCAGTTACCTTAGGGGGGAGGTAACAGATACGCAGTATTTT
CDR3: CASSYLRGEVTDTQYF

J: TRBJ1-1
size: .
V: TRBV5-6
D: .
DNA: TGTGCCAGCAGCTTGAAGGGTTTCGTTGAAGCTTTCTTT
CDR3: CASSLKGFVEAFF

J: TRBJ2-1
size: .
V: TRBV4-1
D: TRBD2
DNA: TGCGCCAGCAGCCAAGATCCTAGCGGGGGTTTGAGCTCCTACAATGAGCAGTTCTTC
CDR3: CASSQDPSGGLSSYNEQFF

J: TRBJ2-7
size: .
V: TRBV10-2
D: .
DNA: TGCGCCAGCAGTGAGTCTATGGGGAGGCGGGGACTCTACGAGCAGTACTTC
CDR3: CASSESMGRRGLYEQYF